The entry below describes one TCR beta chain. Original methodology: Amplifying reference gene primers gave estimates of nucleated cell counts. TCRdb's copy holds only in-frame clones and misses some; the assay was immunoSEQ multiplex PCR. V and J calls and clone size are those listed in that table; D and trimming were worked out from the DNA. The sample has 250,000 to 400,000 clones, about 90% seen once. The study counted Cohort 3 donors as recovered given two negative PCRs, clearance, or symptom resolution. CDR3 length: 15 residues. Trimming cost V 7 bases and J 2 bases, with 17 bases left between them. Germline V CDR1 and CDR2: SNHLY, FYNNEI. The data are from a study of blood T cell repertoires in COVID-19.

This sequence originates from a young woman who had recovered from COVID-19. V usage is TRBV2 and J usage is TRBJ1-1; TRBD1 is a possible D gene (6 bases). Material: PBMCs or T cells enriched from blood (not recorded which). The CDR3 spells CASKQGFTANTEAFF. In nucleotides, the CDR3 is TGTGCCAGCAAACAGGGCTTCACCGCTAACACTGAAGCTTTCTTT. The complete variable domain, with remaining parts taken from reference TRBV2 and TRBJ1-1, reads EPEVTQTPSHQVTQMGQEVILRCVPISNHLYFYWYRQILGQKVEFLVSFYNNEISEKSEIFDDQFSVERPDGSNFTLKIRSTKLEDSAMYFCASKQGFTANTEAFFGQGTRLTVV.